These 12 T cell receptor beta chains were all obtained from the same sample, sequenced in a study of Ad26.COV2.S vaccination and SARS-CoV-2 variants. TCRdb keeps only in-frame clones here, not all; method: immunoSEQ multiplex PCR. The sample consists of 250,000 or so clones, roughly nine tenths of them appearing once. Noted treatment: some 19 received Ad26.COV2.S at low or high dose, single or two shots; 5 received placebo; per-sample allocation not given. Sampling took place 63 days after the first vaccine or placebo injection. This material consisted of peripheral blood, taken in a trial of Ad26.COV2.S vaccine versus placebo. The receptor set was obtained from a person aged 18 to 65 who received the Ad26.COV2.S COVID-19 vaccine or a placebo.

The rearrangement joins TRBV7-6 to TRBJ1-1; TRBD1 matches 7 bases. V dropped 5 bases and J dropped 5; count of bases not matched to a gene: 14. Germline V lookup: CDR1 SGHVS, CDR2 FNYEAQ. This CDR3 has 16 amino acids. The CDR3 DNA is TGTGCCAGCAGCCCCCAGACAGGGACGAGTGTGACTGAAGCTTTCTTT. Translated, it gives CASSPQTGTSVTEAFF.

V usage is TRBV13 and J usage is TRBJ2-4; TRBD1 matches at 8 bases. V lost 2 bases, J lost 6 bases, and 6 bases stayed unmatched. Germline-derived CDR1 and CDR2 are PRHDT and FYEKMQ (reference sequence). The CDR3 is 15 residues long. For the CDR3, the DNA is TGTGCCAGCAGCTTATGGCAGGGGGCTGCAAACATTCAGTACTTC. It specifies CASSLWQGAANIQYF.

The J gene is TRBJ1-2, the V gene TRBV30, with 9 bases identical to TRBD1. Losses at the gene ends were 5 bases for V and 4 bases for J; bases not matched to a gene: 11. CDR1 is GTSNPN and CDR2 is SVGIG in the germline V gene (reference sequence). The CDR3 runs 15 residues. The CDR3 DNA reads TGTGCCTGGGGGACAGGGTTTCCTCGAATCTATGGCTACACCTTC. As protein: CAWGTGFPRIYGYTF.

This chain joins TRBV5-1 and TRBJ1-6, with D tentatively TRBD1 (5 bases). The germline gives CDR1 SGHRS, CDR2 YFSETQ. This CDR3 spans 15 amino acids. Trimming removed 2 bases from V and 2 bases from J, with 8 bases in between. The CDR3 reads CASSFGTAYNSPLHF. CDR3 nucleotides: TGCGCCAGCAGCTTCGGGACGGCCTATAATTCACCCCTCCACTTT.

V and J are TRBV6-5 and TRBJ1-2; 7 bases map to TRBD1. CDR3 length: 12 residues. Germline loops: CDR1 MNHEY, CDR2 SVGAGI. Trimming took 6 bases from V and 3 from J; bases not matched to a gene: 1. The CDR3 spells CASRTGYYGYTF. The DNA of the CDR3 is TGTGCCAGCAGGACAGGGTACTATGGCTACACCTTC.

This chain uses TRBV27 with TRBJ1-1; possibly TRBD1 for D (5 bases). CDR3 length: 12 residues. The germline gives CDR1 MNHEY, CDR2 SMNVEV (reference sequence). V dropped 4 bases and J dropped 5 bases, with 8 bases sitting between them. Here the CDR3 reads CASSYGGTEAFF. CDR3 DNA sequence: TGTGCCAGCAGTTATGGGGGAACTGAAGCTTTCTTT.

Turning to this clone: An end of the junction differs from the germline gene, which may be a read error. This chain uses TRBV11-2 with TRBJ1-1; unclear D gene. The germline CDR1 and CDR2 sequences are SGHAT and FQNNGV. CDR3 size: 14 residues. For the CDR3, the DNA is TGTGCCAACAGCTTAGACCCTGGTCGCGCTGAAGCTTTCTTT. It specifies CANSLDPGRAEAFF. Using reference TRBV11-2 and TRBJ1-1 for the parts outside the CDR3, the full variable domain is EAGVAQSPRYKIIEKRQSVAFWCNPISGHATLYWYQQILGQGPKLLIQFQNNGVVDDSQLPKDRFSAERLKGVDSTLKIQPAKLEDSAVYLCANSLDPGRAEAFFGQGTRLTVV.

V and J are TRBV19 and TRBJ2-4; weak D call: TRBD1 (7 bases). CDR1 LNHDA and CDR2 SQIVND come from the germline V gene (reference sequence). This CDR3 spans 17 amino acids. Between the trimmed V and J ends, which lost 4 bases and 6 bases, there was a span of 22 bases. The CDR3 region has the DNA TGTGCCAGTAGTAGGCGTGGAGGGGGCGAGTCGATAAACATTCAGTACTTC. Encoded protein: CASSRRGGGESINIQYF.

The rearrangement uses TRBV18 and TRBJ2-7; D is undetermined. Germline CDR1 KGHSH, CDR2 LQKENI. The CDR3 is made up of 12 amino acids. The V end lost 2 bases, the J end lost 4 bases, and 6 bases lay between the germline ends. CDR3 residues: CASSPDSYEQYV. The CDR3 nucleotides are TGTGCCAGCTCACCAGATAGTTACGAGCAGTACGTC.

The count of this clone is one. The chain has TRBV5-4 and TRBJ2-5; 9 bases are shared with TRBD1. This CDR3 comprises 17 residues. The V gene end was trimmed by 4 bases and the J gene end by 1 base; junction bases not matched to a gene: 11. Germline loops: CDR1 SGHNT, CDR2 YYREEE (reference sequence). CDR3 sequence reads: CASSQSPGTGSQETQYF. The CDR3 nucleotides read TGTGCCAGCAGCCAAAGTCCCGGGACAGGGTCCCAAGAGACCCAGTACTTC.

The chain uses TRBV5-6 and TRBJ1-3; D call uncertain. The CDR3 length is 15 residues. Per the germline V gene, CDR1 is SGHDT and CDR2 is YYEEEE. The germline V and J ends were trimmed by 0 bases and 0 bases, with 7 bases remaining between them. The CDR3 bases are TGTGCCAGCAGCTTGGGACTGATCTCTGGAAACACCATATATTTT. Its translation: CASSLGLISGNTIYF.

This clone showed up just once. The J gene is TRBJ2-1, the V gene TRBV7-6; D not resolved. This CDR3 contains 15 residues. Trimming pared 0 bases from V and 6 bases from J, leaving 12 bases between. Germline CDR1 SGHVS, CDR2 FNYEAQ. In nucleotides, the CDR3 is TGTGCCAGCAGCTTAGCGAGGCAGGTGGGCAATGAGCAGTTCTTC. Its protein product is CASSLARQVGNEQFF.